These 17 T cell receptor beta chains came from one sample sequenced in a study of T cells in tuberculosis listed by TCRdb under 2018. After being thawed and rested overnight, PBMC were stained with GMM-loaded CD1B tetramer, a Live/Dead dye and anti-CD3, and were then sorted on a FACS Aria II. The CD1B tetramers were loaded with C32 glucose monomycolate that had been purified from Rhodococcus equi. The library was obtained by the immunoSEQ multiplex PCR assay. Imported from immuneACCESS, the table was reduced by TCRdb to in-frame sequences with V and J called. These copies leave out some clones; in studies compared against another copy, an unresolved V gene accounts for under half, and the cause of the remainder is not known. The table for this sample lists 55,000 to 60,000 clones; 88% of them were counted only once. The ten largest clones add up to just over 20% of the sample. Source material: CD1b-GMM tetramer-negative cells sorted from PBMCs. Per the publication, the cell subset or site label means: T cells not binding CD1B-GMM tetramer, sorted from same donor. These receptors came from an adult woman with latent tuberculosis.

The chain joins TRBV5-6 to TRBJ2-7; weak D call: TRBD2 (5 bases). Trimming cost V 1 base and J 5 bases, with 13 bases left between them. Germline V CDR1 and CDR2: SGHDT, YYEEEE. The CDR3 extends over 14 amino acids. CDR3 protein: CASSLKVGANEQYF. CDR3 nucleotides: TGTGCCAGCAGCTTGAAGGTGGGAGCGAACGAGCAGTACTTC.

This clone was observed a handful of times. Additional DNA sequences in this sample encode the identical CDR3. The chain employs TRBV19 and TRBJ2-7, with TRBD1 matching 8 bases. Germline V gene sequence: CDR1 LNHDA, CDR2 SQIVND (reference sequence). This CDR3 has 15 amino acids. V lost 1 base to trimming and J lost 2 bases; unmatched junction nucleotides: 4. The CDR3 DNA reads as TGTGCCAGTAGTATAGCAGGACAGGGCGCCTACGAGCAGTACTTC. It yields the protein CASSIAGQGAYEQYF.

The J gene is TRBJ1-3, the V gene TRBV5-6; no reliable D call. Trimming cost V 2 bases and J 2 bases, with 11 bases left between them. The CDR3 sequence is 15 residues long. Germline lookup yields CDR1 SGHDT and CDR2 YYEEEE. CDR3: CASSLGVPTGNTIYF. CDR3 coding DNA: TGTGCCAGCAGCTTAGGAGTACCAACTGGAAACACCATATATTTT.

This chain connects TRBV10-3 to TRBJ2-2, with 9 bases fitting TRBD2. Germline CDR1 is ENHRY and CDR2 is SYGVKD. The CDR3 runs to 17 residues. Trimming cost V 0 bases and J 4 bases; bases outside gene matches: 6. The chain's CDR3 is CAISESVARGGTGELFF. The DNA of the CDR3 is TGTGCCATCAGTGAGTCGGTAGCGCGGGGGGGCACCGGGGAGCTGTTTTTT.

The J gene is TRBJ2-6, the V gene TRBV27; possible D gene TRBD1, 5 bases. V was cut by 3 bases and J by 12 bases, with 15 bases left in between. Looked up from germline, CDR1 is MNHEY and CDR2 is SMNVEV (reference sequence). The CDR3 runs 14 residues. The DNA of the CDR3 is TGTGCCAGCAGTTTCTTTGACAGCAACGGCGTCCTGACTTTC. Encoded protein: CASSFFDSNGVLTF. The full variable domain, in which reference TRBV27 and TRBJ2-6 provide the parts outside the CDR3, is EAQVTQNPRYLITVTGKKLTVTCSQNMNHEYMSWYRQDPGLGLRQIYYSMNVEVTDKGDVPEGYKVSRKEKRNFPLILESPSPNQTSLYFCASSFFDSNGVLTFGAGSRLTVL.

The gene calls are TRBV4-3 and TRBJ2-3; unclear D gene. The V gene lost 0 bases and the J gene lost 3 bases, with 13 bases spanning the gap. The germline V gene encodes CDR1 LGHNA and CDR2 YSLEER. This CDR3 has 16 residues. CDR3 sequence: CASSQDRLEWTDTQYF. Written as DNA, the CDR3 is TGCGCCAGCAGCCAAGATCGGCTAGAATGGACAGATACGCAGTATTTT.

The genes are TRBV6-1 and TRBJ2-3; a weak D match, TRBD2 (6 bases). Trimming stripped 4 bases from V and 5 bases from J, with 19 bases between. Germline V CDR1 and CDR2: MNHNS, SASEGT. The CDR3 covers 16 residues. Here the CDR3 reads CASSVGTSTMRDTQYF. The CDR3 coding sequence is TGTGCCAGCAGTGTTGGCACTAGCACTATGAGAGATACGCAGTATTTT.

The chain carries TRBV5-1 and TRBJ2-3; 9 positions agree with TRBD2. This CDR3 region has 16 residues. Looked up from germline, CDR1 is SGHRS and CDR2 is YFSETQ. V lost 0 bases to trimming and J lost 1 base; unmatched junction nucleotides: 3. CDR3 in amino acids: CASSLERTSGTDTQYF. CDR3 in DNA: TGCGCCAGCAGCTTGGAAAGGACTAGCGGCACAGATACGCAGTATTTT.

V and J are TRBV28 and TRBJ2-5, with 12 positions matching TRBD1. Gene TRBJ2-7 matches the end of the DNA better, so the J call may be wrong. Looked up from germline, CDR1 is MDHEN and CDR2 is SYDVKM. The CDR3 runs to 18 residues. The DNA of the CDR3 is TGTGCCAGCAGTTTCTGGGACAGGGGGCCAGAGGTTTCCCACGAGCAGTACTTC. Its protein product is CASSFWDRGPEVSHEQYF.

The chain joins TRBV7-3 to TRBJ2-2; 7 bases are a match to TRBD2. Per the germline V gene, CDR1 is SGHTA and CDR2 is FQGTGA. The V and J ends lost 0 bases and 6 bases, in that order; junction bases with no gene match: 4. The CDR3 is made up of 15 amino acids. The CDR3 nucleotides read TGTGCCAGCAGCTTAACCCCGACTAGCCCCGGGGAGCTGTTTTTT. It codes for CASSLTPTSPGELFF. The variable domain in full, with the rest retrieved from reference TRBV7-3 and TRBJ2-2, is GAGVSQTPSNKVTEKGKYVELRCDPISGHTALYWYRQSLGQGPEFLIYFQGTGAADDSGLPNDRFFAVRPEGSVSTLKIQRTERGDSAVYLCASSLTPTSPGELFFGEGSRLTVL.

V and J are TRBV7-9 and TRBJ1-1; D possibly corresponds to TRBD1 (6 bases). The V gene's germline CDR1 is SEHNR and CDR2 FQNEAQ (reference sequence). V lost 2 bases, J lost 5 bases, and 18 bases lay in between. The CDR3 runs 16 residues. The CDR3 sequence is CASSLLRNRQGTEAFF. In DNA form, the CDR3 reads TGTGCCAGCAGCTTATTACGAAACAGGCAGGGGACTGAAGCTTTCTTT. The entire variable domain, with the rest obtained from reference TRBV7-9 and TRBJ1-1, is as follows: DTGVSQNPRHKITKRGQNVTFRCDPISEHNRLYWYRQTLGQGPEFLTYFQNEAQLEKSRLLSDRFSAERPKGSFSTLEIQRTEQGDSAMYLCASSLLRNRQGTEAFFGQGTRLTVV.

The rearrangement uses TRBV4-3 and TRBJ2-7; 8 positions agree with TRBD1. CDR3 length: 15 amino acids. V lost 0 bases, J lost 4 bases, and 5 bases stayed unmatched. Germline CDR1 LGHNA, CDR2 YSLEER. The CDR3 spells CASSQDARGLYEQYF. Here the CDR3 DNA reads TGCGCCAGCAGCCAAGACGCCAGGGGGCTGTACGAGCAGTACTTC.

The V and J genes are TRBV21-1 and TRBJ2-7; TRBD1, as called in the table, went unchecked against the DNA. TRBV21-1 is described as a pseudogene. The CDR3 contains 15 residues. The CDR3 nucleotides are TGTGCCAGCAGCAAAAGACACAGAGACCACTACGAGCAGTACTTC. Amino acids: CASSKRHRDHYEQYF.

The rearrangement joins TRBV5-1 to TRBJ2-1; TRBD1 is a possible D gene (6 bases). The germline gives CDR1 SGHRS, CDR2 YFSETQ. The CDR3 length is 17 residues. Trimming took 0 bases from V and 0 from J, leaving 13 bases between them. Here the CDR3 reads CASSLAGRGLSYNEQFF. CDR3 coding DNA: TGCGCCAGCAGCTTGGCCGGCAGGGGCCTCTCCTACAATGAGCAGTTCTTC.

J is TRBJ2-7 and V is TRBV18; no clear D gene. The germline V gene encodes CDR1 KGHSH and CDR2 LQKENI. The V and J ends lost 0 bases and 7 bases respectively, with 7 bases between them. This CDR3 is built from 12 residues. The CDR3 protein is CASSPPRGEQYF. CDR3 sequence (DNA): TGTGCCAGCTCACCACCGCGTGGTGAGCAGTACTTC.

This clone was seen once. This chain joins TRBV7-2 and TRBJ2-2; 14 positions agree with TRBD2. Germline V lookup: CDR1 SGHTA, CDR2 FQGNSA. The CDR3 is 18 amino acids. Trimming at V came to 5 bases and at J to 0 bases, leaving 5 bases not matched to a gene. CDR3 in amino acids: CASSKGLAGGTNTGELFF. Written as DNA, the CDR3 is TGTGCCAGCAGCAAAGGACTAGCGGGAGGTACGAACACCGGGGAGCTGTTTTTT.

The chain uses TRBV5-4 and TRBJ2-3; 10 bases align to TRBD2. Germline CDR1 reads SGHNT; CDR2 reads YYREEE (reference sequence). V lost 0 bases and J lost 2; bases outside the gene matches: 3. This CDR3 has 16 residues. The CDR3 region is CASSLGSGGNTDTQYF. The CDR3 coding sequence is TGTGCCAGCAGCTTGGGTAGCGGGGGGAACACAGATACGCAGTATTTT.